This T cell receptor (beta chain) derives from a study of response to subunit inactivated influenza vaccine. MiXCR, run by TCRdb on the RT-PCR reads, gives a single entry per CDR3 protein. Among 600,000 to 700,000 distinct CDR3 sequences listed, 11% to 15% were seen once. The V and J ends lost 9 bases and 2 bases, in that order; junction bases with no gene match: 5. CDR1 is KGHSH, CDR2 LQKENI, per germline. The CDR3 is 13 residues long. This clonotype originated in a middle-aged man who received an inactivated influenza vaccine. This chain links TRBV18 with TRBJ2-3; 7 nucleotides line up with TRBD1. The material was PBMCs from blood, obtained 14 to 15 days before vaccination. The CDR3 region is CASLGQDTDTQYF. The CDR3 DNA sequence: TGTGCCAGTCTCGGACAGGACACAGATACGCAGTATTTT.